This TCR beta chain was identified during a study of control samples from healthy donors and cancer patients. The CDR3 is made up of 11 amino acids. V shed 8 bases and J 7 bases; nucleotides not matched to a gene: 2. Looked up from germline, CDR1 is MDHEN and CDR2 is SYDVKM. Only in-frame clones appear in the TCRdb table, and some are missing; sequencing was by immunoSEQ multiplex PCR. The sample contains tens of thousands of clones, around 80% of which appear only once. This sequence originates from a woman in her fifties or sixties in good health. The chain recombines TRBV28 with TRBJ2-1; the match to TRBD1 covers 7 bases. Sequenced: blood. The CDR3, as DNA: TGTGCCAGCCAACAGGGGAATGAGCAGTTCTTC. Translating gives CASQQGNEQFF.